The clone carrying this TCR beta chain was observed many times. Its antigen is undetermined. Patients chosen for sequencing had CD8+CD57+ cells that had expanded, as shown by flow cytometry. The enrolled patients all had severe acquired aplastic anemia. Untreated patients provided the blood samples, with no therapy given before sampling. The data were taken from a study of CD8+CD57+ T cells in acquired aplastic anemia. At the level of the study: The average for DNA from sorted CD4+ and CD8+ cells was roughly 3 ug. Study findings and constraints: Patients and controls shared some 29 CD8+ CDR3 sequences, which appeared highly expressed in patients and within their immunodominant clones.

Investigators profiled TCR beta VDJ and CDR3 from genomic DNA template. TCRdb itself ran the reads through MiXCR, one entry per CDR3 protein. The data contain 150,000 to 160,000 distinct CDR3 sequences, about 54% of them seen just once; the ten biggest clones take up approximately 12%. Germline CDR1 reads SQVTM; CDR2 reads ANQGSEA. CDR3 length: 14 amino acids. Between the trimmed V and J ends, which lost 3 bases and 7 bases, there was a span of 16 bases. This receptor was obtained from a human donor with aplastic anemia. The sequencing input was sorted CD4+, CD8+, or CD8+CD57+ T cells (not recorded which) from PBMCs. V is TRBV29-1 and J is TRBJ2-1; D may be TRBD2 (7 bases). The CDR3: CSVEGGGGLNEQFF. CDR3 sequence (DNA): TGCAGCGTTGAGGGGGGGGGCGGGTTGAATGAGCAGTTCTTC.